Shown below are 30 T cell receptor beta chains from a single sample sequenced in a study of blood T cell repertoires in COVID-19. The repertoire was sequenced with immunoSEQ multiplex PCR; TCRdb's copy has only in-frame clones and lacks some. Among 150,000 to 180,000 clones, 65% to 90% were seen once, and the ten largest hold roughly an eighth. The specimen was peripheral blood. The receptors come from a woman aged 55-69 years with COVID-19, enrolled during active disease.

This sequence joins TRBV19 and TRBJ2-2; TRBD1 aligns across 7 bases. Germline loops: CDR1 LNHDA, CDR2 SQIVND (reference sequence). The CDR3 extends over 14 amino acids. V lost 5 bases and J lost 1; bases outside the gene matches: 1. The CDR3 nucleotides read TGTGCCAGTAGTTGGACAGGGAACACCGGGGAGCTGTTTTTT. Translation: CASSWTGNTGELFF.

This chain joins TRBV7-6 and TRBJ2-2; 9 bases are a match to TRBD2. Trimming removed 6 bases from V and 7 bases from J; junction bases left unmatched: 9. Germline V gene data show CDR1 as SGHVS and CDR2 as FNYEAQ. This CDR3 has 15 residues. The chain's CDR3 is CASSTLAGMGGELFF. CDR3 in DNA: TGTGCCAGCAGTACTCTAGCGGGAATGGGCGGGGAGCTGTTTTTT.

This chain links TRBV5-8 with TRBJ1-2, with TRBD1 as a possible D gene (6 bases). V shed 4 bases and J shed 1 base, with 11 bases lying between them. The CDR3 extends over 14 amino acids. The germline gives CDR1 SGHTS, CDR2 YDEGEE. The CDR3 loop is CASSETGLNYGYTF. CDR3 coding DNA: TGTGCCAGCAGCGAGACAGGCCTTAACTATGGCTACACCTTC. Complete variable domain (other parts from reference TRBV5-8 and TRBJ1-2): EAGVTQSPTHLIKTRGQQATLRCSPISGHTSVYWYQQALGLGLQFLLWYDEGEERNRGNFPPRFSGRQFPNYSSELNVNALELEDSALYLCASSETGLNYGYTFGSGTRLTVV.

CDR3 sequence reads: CASSLSSGVQETQYF. The CDR3 DNA reads as TGTGCCAGCAGCTTATCAAGCGGGGTACAAGAGACCCAGTACTTC. The chain recombines TRBV7-2 with TRBJ2-5; 7 bases fit TRBD2. This CDR3 has 15 amino acids. J was trimmed by 2 bases and V by 2 bases; bases with no gene match: 5. Germline-derived CDR1 and CDR2 are SGHTA and FQGNSA. Complete variable domain (other parts from reference TRBV7-2 and TRBJ2-5): GAGVSQSPSNKVTEKGKDVELRCDPISGHTALYWYRQSLGQGLEFLIYFQGNSAPDKSGLPSDRFSAERTGGSVSTLTIQRTQQEDSAVYLCASSLSSGVQETQYFGPGTRLLVL.

The chain joins TRBV7-3 to TRBJ2-3; D unresolved. V was cut by 5 bases and J by 1 base, with 10 bases left in between. Germline V lookup: CDR1 SGHTA, CDR2 FQGTGA. The length of the CDR3 is 14 residues. Here the CDR3 reads CASSPGLGTDTQYF. CDR3 in DNA: TGTGCCAGCAGCCCGGGTCTCGGCACAGATACGCAGTATTTT.

This chain connects TRBV27 to TRBJ2-7; D is perhaps TRBD1 (6 bases). Deletions cut 3 bases from V and 2 bases from J, with 20 bases between. There are 17 residues in the CDR3. CDR1 and CDR2 (germline): MNHEY, SMNVEV (reference sequence). The CDR3 here is CASSFRTPQRQAYEQYF. DNA for the CDR3: TGTGCCAGCAGTTTTCGCACCCCTCAAAGACAGGCCTACGAGCAGTACTTC.

This sequence joins TRBV5-1 and TRBJ1-3; TRBD1 is a possible D gene (6 bases). In germline, CDR1 is SGHRS, CDR2 YFSETQ. The V and J ends lost 3 bases and 4 bases respectively, with 14 bases between them. CDR3 length: 15 amino acids. The CDR3 sequence is CASSSGQKSGNTIYF. The CDR3 DNA reads as TGCGCCAGCAGCTCTGGACAGAAGTCGGGAAACACCATATATTTT.

This chain uses TRBV5-6 with TRBJ2-3, with 7 bases fitting TRBD2. V was pared by 0 bases and J by 2 bases, with 6 bases of the junction left unmatched. Germline-derived CDR1 and CDR2 are SGHDT and YYEEEE. The CDR3 has 16 amino acids. CDR3 sequence: CASSLVLADYTDTQYF. In nucleotides, the CDR3 is TGTGCCAGCAGCTTGGTCCTAGCGGACTACACAGATACGCAGTATTTT.

This rearrangement joins TRBV24-1 to TRBJ1-1; D possibly corresponds to TRBD1 (5 bases). The germline gives CDR1 KGHDR, CDR2 SFDVKD. The ends were cut back, 7 bases at V and 11 bases at J, with 13 bases in the middle. The CDR3 covers 11 residues. The CDR3, as DNA: TGTGCCACCAGAGAGGGGCGGGAGGCTTTCTTT. It translates to CATREGREAFF.

The chain combines TRBV6-5 with TRBJ1-4, with a tentative D call TRBD1 (5 bases). Per germline, CDR1 MNHEY and CDR2 SVGAGI. CDR3 length: 15 amino acids. Trimming took 5 bases from V and 11 from J, leaving 21 bases between them. The CDR3 DNA reads as TGTGCCAGCAGTCACTACACCGGGGGGAAGAAGAAACTGTTTTTT. Translation: CASSHYTGGKKKLFF.

The chain carries TRBV10-2 and TRBJ1-4; 9 bases match TRBD1. Germline-derived CDR1 and CDR2 are WSHSY and SAAADI. Losses at the gene ends were 4 bases for V and 8 bases for J; bases not matched to a gene: 5. The CDR3 loop spans 14 amino acids. CDR3 sequence: CASSADRGNEKLFF. DNA for the CDR3: TGCGCCAGCAGTGCGGACAGGGGTAACGAAAAACTGTTTTTT.

J is TRBJ1-1 and V is TRBV25-1; D is possibly TRBD1 (6 bases). The CDR3 spans 13 residues. Germline CDR1 is MGHDK and CDR2 is SYGVNS. The V gene lost 6 bases and the J gene lost 5 bases, with 13 bases spanning the gap. The CDR3 is CASSAGAGTEAFF. The CDR3 DNA follows: TGTGCCAGCAGCGCGGGGGCGGGGACTGAAGCTTTCTTT.

The chain joins TRBV21-1 to TRBJ2-6; the table's D call of TRBD1 was not tested on the DNA. TRBV21-1 is a known pseudogene. This CDR3 contains 20 residues. The CDR3 DNA is TGTGCCAGCAGCAAAGGGAAGATTGCAGGTTTCCCATCTGGGGCCAACGTCCTGACTTTC. This sequence encodes CASSKGKIAGFPSGANVLTF.

The chain has TRBV3-1 (or the pseudogene TRBV3-2) and TRBJ2-1, with 8 bases that match TRBD2. The germline V gene has CDR1 LGHDT and CDR2 YNNKEL (reference sequence). V lost 2 bases and J lost 13; bases outside the gene matches: 10. This CDR3 region has 14 residues. The DNA of the CDR3 is TGTGCCAGCAGCCAACCCACTAGCGGAGGGCCCCAGTTCTTC. Protein sequence: CASSQPTSGGPQFF.

The chain links TRBV5-6 to TRBJ2-4; 7 bases map to TRBD2. The CDR3 loop spans 19 amino acids. The V and J ends lost 1 base and 1 base, in that order; junction bases with no gene match: 14. CDR1 is SGHDT and CDR2 is YYEEEE in the germline V gene. CDR3 region: CASSLQVASGRDAKNIQYF. The CDR3 coding sequence is TGTGCCAGCAGCTTGCAAGTGGCTAGCGGTCGCGACGCCAAAAACATTCAGTACTTC.

This clone turned up a few times. The rearrangement joins TRBV20-1 to TRBJ1-2; TRBD1 is a possible D gene (6 bases). This CDR3 is 16 amino acids long. The germline V gene has CDR1 DFQATT and CDR2 SNEGSKA (reference sequence). Trimming shortened V by 3 bases and J by 3 bases, and 20 bases separated the two germline ends. The CDR3 nucleotides are TGCAGTGCTAGTCTCGATCGGACAGCATCGCACTATGGCTACACCTTC. As protein: CSASLDRTASHYGYTF.

The table lists this clone with many counts. The rearrangement joins TRBV9 to TRBJ2-1, with D uncertain. V gave up 2 bases and J gave up 4 bases, with 10 bases separating them. Germline CDR1 and CDR2: SGDLS and YYNGEE. The length of the CDR3 is 14 residues. The CDR3 DNA follows: TGTGCCAGCAGCGTCGCCCTAGATTACAATGAGCAGTTCTTC. This codes for CASSVALDYNEQFF.

The chain employs TRBV6-5 and TRBJ1-1; the match to TRBD1 covers 11 bases. Per the germline V gene, CDR1 is MNHEY and CDR2 is SVGAGI. V was pared by 10 bases and J by 5 bases, with 12 bases of the junction left unmatched. The CDR3 has 15 residues. The chain's CDR3 is CATWRTGGRRTEAFF. DNA for the CDR3: TGTGCCACCTGGCGGACAGGGGGCAGAAGAACTGAAGCTTTCTTT.

V gene TRBV11-2 combines with J gene TRBJ1-6; D call uncertain. V was cut by 3 bases and J by 10 bases, with 4 bases left in between. Germline assignment: CDR1 SGHAT and CDR2 FQNNGV. There are 11 residues in the CDR3. The CDR3 region has the DNA TGTGCCAGCAGCTTTCGGTCACCCCTCCACTTT. As protein: CASSFRSPLHF.

This chain joins TRBV5-8 and TRBJ2-1, with 9 bases identical to TRBD1. Germline trimming cut 2 bases from V and 7 bases from J; bases unmatched to any gene: 7. The length of the CDR3 is 15 residues. Germline V gene data show CDR1 as SGHTS and CDR2 as YDEGEE. CDR3: CASSFKGQGWNEQFF. In DNA form, the CDR3 reads TGTGCCAGCAGCTTCAAGGGACAGGGATGGAATGAGCAGTTCTTC.

The V call is TRBV4-1, the J call TRBJ1-5, with D maybe TRBD1 (6 bases). Trimming cost V 0 bases and J 2 bases, with 11 bases left between them. Germline V gives CDR1 MGHRA, CDR2 YSYEKL. This CDR3 spans 16 amino acids. CDR3: CASSQDPYRGNQPQHF. CDR3 nucleotide sequence: TGCGCCAGCAGCCAAGATCCCTACAGGGGCAATCAGCCCCAGCATTTT.

The chain recombines TRBV11-2 with TRBJ1-2; the match to TRBD1 covers 7 bases. Unmatched junction bases numbered 19, after V lost 2 bases and J lost 4 bases. This CDR3 is built from 19 residues. Germline lookup yields CDR1 SGHAT and CDR2 FQNNGV. CDR3 in amino acids: CASSLSSHYRGSLVYGYTF. The CDR3 bases are TGTGCCAGCAGCTTAAGTTCCCACTACAGGGGCTCACTAGTCTATGGCTACACCTTC.

The V gene is TRBV21-1, the J gene TRBJ1-6. TRBV21-1 is a recognized pseudogene. This CDR3 has 12 amino acids. The CDR3 DNA follows: TGTGCCTTATATTCCGCGAATTCACCCCTCCACTTT. The encoded protein is CALYSANSPLHF.

In this sample, this clone turned up once. A junction end diverges from the germline sequence, so it may reflect a read error. V usage is TRBV5-1 and J usage is TRBJ1-4, with D tentatively TRBD1 (5 bases). The CDR3 is 14 amino acids. Germline loops: CDR1 SGHRS, CDR2 YFSETQ. CDR3 region: CASSFSGTTEKLFF. The CDR3 DNA reads TGCGCCAGCAGCTTTTCCGGGACTACTGAAAAACTGTTTTTT.

V usage is TRBV5-6 and J usage is TRBJ2-3; 13 bases line up with TRBD2. V dropped 4 bases and J dropped 5; count of bases not matched to a gene: 4. The CDR3 consists of 15 residues. The V gene's germline CDR1 is SGHDT and CDR2 YYEEEE. The CDR3 sequence is CASSTTSGRGDTQYF. The CDR3, as DNA: TGTGCCAGCAGCACCACTAGCGGGAGGGGAGATACGCAGTATTTT.

The V call is TRBV12-3 or TRBV12-4, the J call TRBJ1-2; D is unresolved. The V gene lost 3 bases and the J gene lost 6 bases, with 11 bases spanning the gap. This CDR3 comprises 13 residues. CDR3 bases: TGTGCCAGCAGTTTGAAGAGGGATCATGGCTACACCTTC. It codes for CASSLKRDHGYTF.

V and J are TRBV6-1 and TRBJ1-1; D may be TRBD1 (6 bases). The CDR3 has 13 residues. The V gene lost 5 bases and the J gene lost 4 bases, with 11 bases spanning the gap. The germline CDR1 and CDR2 sequences are MNHNS and SASEGT. CDR3 protein: CASSSGAGTEAFF. The CDR3 nucleotides are TGTGCCAGCAGTTCAGGGGCCGGCACTGAAGCTTTCTTT.

The chain joins TRBV18 to TRBJ1-1; TRBD1 might be the D (6 bases). The CDR3 is 15 amino acids. Germline V gives CDR1 KGHSH, CDR2 LQKENI. The germline V and J ends were trimmed by 0 bases and 1 base, with 9 bases remaining between them. The CDR3 region is CASSPPGTRNTEAFF. The DNA for the CDR3 is TGTGCCAGCTCACCACCGGGGACAAGGAACACTGAAGCTTTCTTT.

The rearrangement joins TRBV6-5 to TRBJ2-7; D gene ambiguous. Per the germline V gene, CDR1 is MNHEY and CDR2 is SVGAGI. Trimming cost V 4 bases and J 6 bases, with 7 bases left between them. The CDR3 covers 11 residues. The CDR3 DNA reads as TGTGCCAGCAGTTCCGGTCGCGAGCAGTACGTC. Protein: CASSSGREQYV.

The rearrangement uses TRBV5-6 and TRBJ2-1; 12 bases map to TRBD1. Germline V gives CDR1 SGHDT, CDR2 YYEEEE. The CDR3 runs 15 residues. V trimming: 3 bases; J trimming: 8 bases; junction bases outside the gene matches: 6. The CDR3 sequence is CASSYSGTGGYEQFF. CDR3 nucleotides: TGTGCCAGCAGCTATTCCGGGACAGGGGGCTATGAGCAGTTCTTC.